Below, 29 T cell receptor beta chains from the same sample are listed, as sequenced in a study of T cell responses to AZD1222 COVID-19 vaccine. Sequencing used immunoSEQ multiplex PCR; TCRdb keeps in-frame clones, though not all of them. The sample lists about 120,000 clones; 88% were seen once. The sequences come from peripheral blood, collected 28 days after the second AZD1222 dose. The receptors were sampled from an adult who received the AZD1222 COVID-19 vaccine.

The CDR3 reads CASTLTGTGFYEQYF. The CDR3 DNA sequence: TGTGCCAGCACCCTCACCGGGACAGGGTTTTACGAGCAGTACTTC. The chain combines TRBV7-2 with TRBJ2-7; the match to TRBD1 covers 9 bases. This CDR3 has 15 amino acids. After removal of 7 bases from V and 4 bases from J, the junction contained 11 bases not matched to a gene. The germline V gene encodes CDR1 SGHTA and CDR2 FQGNSA.

Details on this clone: The same CDR3 arises from other DNA sequences in this sample as well. The V and J genes are TRBV10-3 and TRBJ1-6; 7 bases are shared with TRBD1. With 6 bases clipped from V and 6 bases from J, the junction kept 5 bases outside the gene matches. Per the germline V gene, CDR1 is ENHRY and CDR2 is SYGVKD. This CDR3 spans 14 amino acids. The DNA of the CDR3 is TGTGCCATCAGCGAGGACAGGAGTAATTCACCCCTCCACTTT. Protein product: CAISEDRSNSPLHF.

The chain combines TRBV18 with TRBJ1-3; 7 bases are shared with TRBD1. The CDR3 is made up of 15 amino acids. V lost 2 bases and J lost 3; bases outside the gene matches: 4. Germline V lookup: CDR1 KGHSH, CDR2 LQKENI. The CDR3 loop is CASSPDNRGGNTIYF. CDR3 nucleotides: TGTGCCAGCTCACCAGACAACAGGGGTGGAAACACCATATATTTT.

V is TRBV2 and J is TRBJ1-6, with D uncertain. The CDR3 is 18 residues long. Germline V gene lookup returns CDR1 SNHLY and CDR2 FYNNEI. Deletions cut 0 bases from V and 5 bases from J, with 17 bases between. CDR3 nucleotide sequence: TGTGCCAGCAGTGAAGCGCTTATCGGGATCGGTAATAATTCACCCCTCCACTTT. Amino acid sequence: CASSEALIGIGNNSPLHF.

This rearrangement joins TRBV19 to TRBJ2-3; a possible D gene is TRBD2 (6 bases). This CDR3 has 16 amino acids. The V gene lost 4 bases and the J gene lost 10 bases, with 24 bases spanning the gap. Germline assignment: CDR1 LNHDA and CDR2 SQIVND (reference sequence). The CDR3 sequence: CASSTRRDLNLGSQYF. CDR3 bases: TGTGCCAGTAGTACCCGGCGGGACCTTAATTTGGGATCGCAGTATTTT.

The chain is built from TRBV19 and TRBJ2-7; 8 bases agree with TRBD2. CDR3 length: 16 amino acids. The V gene's germline CDR1 is LNHDA and CDR2 SQIVND (reference sequence). The V and J ends lost 5 bases and 1 base, in that order; junction bases with no gene match: 10. The CDR3 sequence: CASSVFSSGGSYEQYF. CDR3 nucleotides: TGTGCCAGTAGTGTCTTTTCGAGCGGGGGATCCTACGAGCAGTACTTC.

The chain is built from TRBV6-5 and TRBJ2-4; weak D call: TRBD2 (6 bases). CDR1 and CDR2 (germline): MNHEY, SVGAGI. This CDR3 is 16 amino acids long. V lost 2 bases to trimming and J lost 0 bases, with 11 bases between them. CDR3 bases: TGTGCCAGCAGTTACGGCACTAGCCTAGCCAAAAACATTCAGTACTTC. As protein: CASSYGTSLAKNIQYF.

This clone has just one count. V gene TRBV18 combines with J gene TRBJ1-1; D not resolved. This CDR3 is built from 14 residues. From germline, CDR1 is KGHSH and CDR2 LQKENI. Trimming took 6 bases from V and 2 from J, leaving 13 bases between them. CDR3: CASSPSRINTEAFF. DNA for the CDR3: TGTGCCAGCTCCCCCTCGAGGATTAACACTGAAGCTTTCTTT.

The chain uses TRBV11-2 and TRBJ1-2, with TRBD1 as a possible D gene (5 bases). The CDR3 length is 15 residues. Trimming removed 1 base at V and 1 base at J, with 10 bases between. Germline-derived CDR1 and CDR2 are SGHAT and FQNNGV. Here the CDR3 reads CASSLGTTINYGYTF. The CDR3 DNA is TGTGCCAGCAGCTTAGGGACAACCATTAACTATGGCTACACCTTC.

The chain carries TRBV15 and TRBJ2-2, with a weak D call TRBD2 (6 bases). V was cut by 2 bases and J by 6 bases, with 16 bases left in between. The CDR3 sequence is 16 residues long. Germline V gene data show CDR1 as LNHNV and CDR2 as YYDKDF (reference sequence). In nucleotides, the CDR3 is TGTGCCACCAGCAGAACCTCGGGACGCGGGGCCGGGGAGCTGTTTTTT. The encoded protein is CATSRTSGRGAGELFF.

The chain employs TRBV14 and TRBJ2-1; D remains ambiguous. Germline-derived CDR1 and CDR2 are SGHDN and FVKESK. With 8 bases removed from V and 13 bases from J, the gap between germline ends came to 24 bases. This CDR3 spans 14 amino acids. In DNA, the CDR3 is TGTGCCAGCGGAAGCCCCCGACCGGACCATTACCAGTTCTTC. This encodes CASGSPRPDHYQFF.

The V and J genes are TRBV19 and TRBJ1-6; tentative D call: TRBD1 (5 bases). The CDR3 totals 15 residues. The germline CDR1 and CDR2 sequences are LNHDA and SQIVND (reference sequence). The V and J ends lost 9 bases and 10 bases respectively, with 22 bases between them. The CDR3 region is CASNTPGGTGSPLHF. In DNA form, the CDR3 reads TGTGCCAGCAATACCCCGGGGGGGACGGGATCACCCCTCCACTTT. The complete variable domain, with remaining parts taken from reference TRBV19 and TRBJ1-6, reads DGGITQSPKYLFRKEGQNVTLSCEQNLNHDAMYWYRQDPGQGLRLIYYSQIVNDFQKGDIAEGYSVSREKKESFPLTVTSAQKNPTAFYLCASNTPGGTGSPLHFGNGTRLTVT.

The chain recombines TRBV9 with TRBJ1-2; a possible D gene is TRBD1 (6 bases). Trimming left V 4 bases short and J 4 bases short, with 14 bases between. CDR3 length: 14 amino acids. Germline V gene lookup returns CDR1 SGDLS and CDR2 YYNGEE. Here the CDR3 reads CASSPRQDPYGYTF. The DNA for the CDR3 is TGTGCCAGCAGCCCCCGACAGGACCCCTATGGCTACACCTTC.

V is TRBV12-3 or TRBV12-4 and J is TRBJ2-5, with D uncertain. V lost 2 bases and J lost 1, with 5 bases in between. CDR3 length equals 13 residues. The CDR3 loop is CASSLSAQETQYF. Written as DNA, the CDR3 is TGTGCCAGCAGTTTATCGGCCCAAGAGACCCAGTACTTC.

The chain joins TRBV25-1 to TRBJ2-7, with D perhaps matching TRBD2 (6 bases). V lost 5 bases to trimming and J lost 4 bases, with 6 bases between them. Per germline, CDR1 MGHDK and CDR2 SYGVNS. This CDR3 comprises 11 residues. The DNA of the CDR3 is TGTGCCAGCAGTCGGGGGTACGAGCAGTACTTC. Its translation is CASSRGYEQYF.

The chain is built from TRBV30 and TRBJ2-1, with 13 bases that match TRBD2. The CDR3 has 14 amino acids. J gave up 5 bases and V 2 bases, and 0 bases lay outside the gene matches. Germline V gives CDR1 GTSNPN, CDR2 SVGIG (reference sequence). In DNA, the CDR3 is TGTGCCTGGAGTACTAGCGGGAGGGACAATGAGCAGTTCTTC. Translated: CAWSTSGRDNEQFF.

This clone was counted a single time. This chain joins TRBV7-8 and TRBJ1-3, with D unclear. From germline, CDR1 is SGHVS and CDR2 FQNEAQ. The length of the CDR3 is 15 residues. Trimming stripped 2 bases from V and 0 bases from J, with 8 bases between. The CDR3 bases are TGTGCCAGCAGCTTATTGGCCGGCTCTGGAAACACCATATATTTT. This translates into CASSLLAGSGNTIYF.

The chain links TRBV5-6 to TRBJ2-1; D uncertain. Germline values: CDR1 SGHDT, CDR2 YYEEEE. V shed 7 bases and J shed 1 base, with 15 bases lying between them. The CDR3 sequence is 15 residues long. CDR3 sequence (DNA): TGTGCCAGCCCCCGTTGCGTCCCATCCTACAATGAGCAGTTCTTC. Residues: CASPRCVPSYNEQFF.

This sequence joins TRBV27 and TRBJ1-1, with a tentative D call TRBD1 (5 bases). The germline V and J ends were trimmed by 2 bases and 6 bases, with 10 bases remaining between them. The germline gives CDR1 MNHEY, CDR2 SMNVEV (reference sequence). The CDR3 is 13 residues long. CDR3 sequence reads: CASSLAGRPEAFF. CDR3 DNA: TGTGCCAGCAGTTTAGCAGGGCGACCTGAAGCTTTCTTT.

The chain employs TRBV25-1 and TRBJ1-1; tentatively, D is TRBD1 (5 bases). From germline, CDR1 is MGHDK and CDR2 SYGVNS. The ends were cut back, 4 bases at V and 1 base at J, with 10 bases in the middle. The CDR3 sequence is 14 residues long. DNA of the CDR3: TGTGCCAGCAGTGGGATAGGACAGAACACTGAAGCTTTCTTT. Amino acids: CASSGIGQNTEAFF.

The J gene is TRBJ2-7, the V gene TRBV19; D gene ambiguous. Per the germline V gene, CDR1 is LNHDA and CDR2 is SQIVND (reference sequence). V lost 6 bases and J 1 base, leaving 10 bases between the germline ends. The CDR3 has 13 amino acids. As DNA, the CDR3 is TGTGCCAGTAGGTACGAGGAGTCCTACGAGCAGTACTTC. This translates into CASRYEESYEQYF.

This sequence joins TRBV5-6 and TRBJ2-1; D is perhaps TRBD2 (6 bases). V was cut by 3 bases and J by 6 bases, with 10 bases left in between. From germline, CDR1 is SGHDT and CDR2 YYEEEE. This CDR3 spans 13 amino acids. In DNA form, the CDR3 reads TGTGCCAGCAGCTCCGGGACTTTCAATGAGCAGTTCTTC. It yields the protein CASSSGTFNEQFF.

Details on this clone: The junction departs from germline at one end; a sequencing error may be responsible. This chain joins TRBV28 and TRBJ2-2; 7 bases align to TRBD2. Germline V CDR1 and CDR2: MDHEN, SYDVKM. This CDR3 comprises 14 residues. The CDR3 DNA reads as TGTGCCAGCAAGGGCGGGAGAAGAGGCGGGGAGCTGCTTTTT. Translation: CASKGGRRGGELLF.

This chain uses TRBV7-2 with TRBJ2-3, with 14 bases matching TRBD2. Germline V CDR1 and CDR2: SGHTA, FQGNSA. The CDR3 is made up of 14 amino acids. V was pared by 7 bases and J by 5 bases, with 2 bases of the junction left unmatched. This chain's CDR3 is CASMTSGGVDTQYF. Written as DNA, the CDR3 is TGTGCCAGCATGACTAGCGGGGGGGTAGATACGCAGTATTTT.

The rearrangement joins TRBV11-3 to TRBJ2-2; TRBD1 or TRBD2 may be the D gene (5 bases each). V lost 1 base, J lost 7 bases, and 13 bases lay in between. Germline CDR1 is SGHNT and CDR2 is YENEEA. The length of the CDR3 is 15 residues. CDR3 protein: CASSLADSGVGELFF. DNA of the CDR3: TGTGCCAGCAGCTTAGCAGACAGCGGTGTCGGGGAGCTGTTTTTT.

The J gene is TRBJ2-1, the V gene TRBV7-8, with D perhaps TRBD1 (6 bases). There are 15 residues in the CDR3. V was shortened by 5 bases and J by 7 bases, with 18 bases between the two germline ends. Germline lookup yields CDR1 SGHVS and CDR2 FQNEAQ. CDR3 protein: CASSRTGLDGNEQFF. The CDR3 coding sequence is TGTGCCAGCAGCCGAACAGGGTTGGATGGGAATGAGCAGTTCTTC. Variable domain in full (rest from reference TRBV7-8 and TRBJ2-1): GAGVSQSPRYKVAKRGQDVALRCDPISGHVSLFWYQQALGQGPEFLTYFQNEAQLDKSGLPSDRFFAERPEGSVSTLKIQRTQQEDSAVYLCASSRTGLDGNEQFFGPGTRLTVL.

This chain connects TRBV5-4 to TRBJ2-2; TRBD1 aligns across 8 bases. The CDR3 sequence is 17 residues long. Germline CDR1 and CDR2: SGHNT and YYREEE (reference sequence). Germline trimming cut 9 bases from V and 0 bases from J; bases unmatched to any gene: 13. For the CDR3, the DNA is TGTGCCACACCGGGACAGGCAGGGGGGTCGAACACCGGGGAGCTGTTTTTT. Its protein product is CATPGQAGGSNTGELFF.

V gene TRBV2 combines with J gene TRBJ1-1; 7 nucleotides align to TRBD1. Germline loops: CDR1 SNHLY, CDR2 FYNNEI. The ends lost 7 bases at V and 2 bases at J; junction bases unmatched: 4. CDR3 size: 13 residues. CDR3 sequence (DNA): TGTGCCAGCACTGAGGGGGCTAACACTGAAGCTTTCTTT. It is translated as CASTEGANTEAFF.

The CDR3 loop is CASSFSSGVQGTGELFF. The CDR3, as DNA: TGTGCCAGCAGCTTTTCTAGCGGGGTCCAAGGCACCGGGGAGCTGTTTTTT. The chain uses TRBV5-6 and TRBJ2-2, with 9 bases lining up with TRBD2. Germline trimming cut 2 bases from V and 4 bases from J; bases unmatched to any gene: 9. Germline-derived CDR1 and CDR2 are SGHDT and YYEEEE. The CDR3 runs to 17 residues.